The TCR beta chain under discussion was sequenced for a study of OX40 agonist ivuxolimab in advanced cancers. Overall study: Cohort: approximately 83% men, mean age 60, aged roughly 23 to 79.

Measured with immunoSEQ multiplex PCR; TCRdb has only the in-frame clones, and not every one. In the table there are around 60,000 clones, roughly nine tenths of which are singletons. V was pared by 6 bases and J by 0 bases, with 4 bases of the junction left unmatched. The CDR3 is 15 residues long. From germline, CDR1 is MNHEY and CDR2 SVGAGI. This TCR derives from an adult with an advanced solid tumor such as melanoma, head and neck, liver or kidney cancer. The chain has TRBV6-5 and TRBJ1-1; 10 nucleotides agree with TRBD1. The sequencing here drew on CD4+ or CD8+ T cells sorted from blood, taken in a trial of the OX40 agonist ivuxolimab. The CDR3 nucleotides read TGTGCCAGCAGGACAGGGGGCGCCGTGAACACTGAAGCTTTCTTT. It encodes CASRTGGAVNTEAFF.